This TCR beta chain was identified during a study of graft-versus-host responses after intestinal transplantation. Overall study: Each recipient received anti-thymocyte globulin induction, then tacrolimus and steroids for 3 to 4 years. Study-wide points: In patients with graft-donor T cell macrochimerism, allograft graft-versus-host to host-versus-graft clonal ratios were high. Declines in HvG clones occurring early post-transplant were associated with peak circulating GvH clone levels.

Germline assignment: CDR1 MGHDK and CDR2 SYGVNS. J gave up 1 base and V 3 bases, and 8 bases lay outside the gene matches. The CDR3 consists of 17 residues. Intraepithelial and lamina propria lymphocytes were released after the graft tissue was processed. With regard to this clone: What it binds is unknown.

This table comes from immunoSEQ multiplex PCR, and its TCRdb copy is limited to in-frame clones, with some not included. Found here are 9,500 to 15,000 clones, over 65% of them singletons; the top ten hold about 4.3%. Sequencing was performed on ileum tissue, taken more than 140 days after intestinal transplantation. This receptor was identified in a human patient who received an intestinal transplant, so some T cells may come from the graft donor. The V gene is TRBV25-1, the J gene TRBJ2-3, with 9 bases identical to TRBD2. CDR3 bases: TGTGCCAGCAGTGAGTGGGGTTCTAGCGGGGGCACAGATACGCAGTATTTT. Translation gives CASSEWGSSGGTDTQYF.